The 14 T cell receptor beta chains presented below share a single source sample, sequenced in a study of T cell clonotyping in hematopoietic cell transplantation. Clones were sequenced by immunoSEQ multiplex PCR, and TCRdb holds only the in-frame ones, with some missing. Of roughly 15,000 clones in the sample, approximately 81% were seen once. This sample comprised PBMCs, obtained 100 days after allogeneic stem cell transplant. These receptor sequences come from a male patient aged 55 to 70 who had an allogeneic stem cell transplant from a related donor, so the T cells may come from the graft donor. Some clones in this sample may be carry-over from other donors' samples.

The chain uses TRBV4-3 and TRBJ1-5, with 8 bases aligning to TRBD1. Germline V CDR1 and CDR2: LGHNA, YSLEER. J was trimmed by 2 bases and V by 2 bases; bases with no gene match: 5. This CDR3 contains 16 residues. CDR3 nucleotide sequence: TGCGCCAGCAGCCAAAGTGACAGGGGCCGCAATCAGCCCCAGCATTTT. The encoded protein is CASSQSDRGRNQPQHF.

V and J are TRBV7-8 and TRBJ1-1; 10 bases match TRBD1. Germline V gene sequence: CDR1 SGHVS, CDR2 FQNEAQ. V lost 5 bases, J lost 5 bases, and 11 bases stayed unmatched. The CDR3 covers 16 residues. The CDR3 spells CASSASGTGERTEAFF. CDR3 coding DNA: TGTGCCAGCAGCGCCTCCGGGACAGGGGAGAGGACTGAAGCTTTCTTT. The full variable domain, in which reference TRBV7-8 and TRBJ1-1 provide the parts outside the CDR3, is GAGVSQSPRYKVAKRGQDVALRCDPISGHVSLFWYQQALGQGPEFLTYFQNEAQLDKSGLPSDRFFAERPEGSVSTLKIQRTQQEDSAVYLCASSASGTGERTEAFFGQGTRLTVV.

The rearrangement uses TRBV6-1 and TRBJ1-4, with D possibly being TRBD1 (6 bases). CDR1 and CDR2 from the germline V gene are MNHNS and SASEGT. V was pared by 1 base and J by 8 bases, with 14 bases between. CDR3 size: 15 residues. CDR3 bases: TGTGCCAGCAGTGAAGGTGGGCTGAGGGGGGAAAAACTGTTTTTT. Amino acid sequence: CASSEGGLRGEKLFF.

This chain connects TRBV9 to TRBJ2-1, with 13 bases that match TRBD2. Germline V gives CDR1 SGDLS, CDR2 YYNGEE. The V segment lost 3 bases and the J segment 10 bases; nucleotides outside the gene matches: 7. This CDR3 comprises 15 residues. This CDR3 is CASSAGTSGASEQFF. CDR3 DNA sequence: TGTGCCAGCAGCGCCGGGACTAGCGGGGCCTCAGAGCAGTTCTTC.

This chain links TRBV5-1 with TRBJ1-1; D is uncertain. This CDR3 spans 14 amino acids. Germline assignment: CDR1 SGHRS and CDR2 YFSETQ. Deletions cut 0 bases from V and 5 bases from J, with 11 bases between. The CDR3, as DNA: TGCGCCAGCAGCTTGGCCCAAGGGCGAACTGAAGCTTTCTTT. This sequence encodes CASSLAQGRTEAFF.

CDR3 nucleotide sequence: TGCAGCGTTGAAGATTTGGACAGGGCGGGCTATGGCTACACCTTC. Protein product: CSVEDLDRAGYGYTF. The chain is built from TRBV29-1 and TRBJ1-2; 8 bases are a match to TRBD1. The CDR3 extends over 15 amino acids. Looked up from germline, CDR1 is SQVTM and CDR2 is ANQGSEA. Trimming at V came to 0 bases and at J to 4 bases, leaving 7 bases not matched to a gene.

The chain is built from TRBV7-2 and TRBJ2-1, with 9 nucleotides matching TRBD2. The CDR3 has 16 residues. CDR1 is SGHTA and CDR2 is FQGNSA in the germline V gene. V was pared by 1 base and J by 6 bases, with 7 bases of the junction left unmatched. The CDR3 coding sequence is TGTGCCAGCAGCTTAGGCCCTAGCGGGGAGGGCAATGAGCAGTTCTTC. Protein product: CASSLGPSGEGNEQFF. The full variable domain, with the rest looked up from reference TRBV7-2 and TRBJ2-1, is GAGVSQSPSNKVTEKGKDVELRCDPISGHTALYWYRQSLGQGLEFLIYFQGNSAPDKSGLPSDRFSAERTGGSVSTLTIQRTQQEDSAVYLCASSLGPSGEGNEQFFGPGTRLTVL.

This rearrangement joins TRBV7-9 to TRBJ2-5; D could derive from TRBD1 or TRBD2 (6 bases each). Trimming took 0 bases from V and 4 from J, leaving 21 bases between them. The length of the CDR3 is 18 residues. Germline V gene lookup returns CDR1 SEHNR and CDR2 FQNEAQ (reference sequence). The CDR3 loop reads CASSLAGERGAFGETQYF. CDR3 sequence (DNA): TGTGCCAGCAGCTTAGCGGGGGAGAGGGGGGCTTTTGGAGAGACCCAGTACTTC. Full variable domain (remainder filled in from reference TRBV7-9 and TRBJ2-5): DTGVSQNPRHKITKRGQNVTFRCDPISEHNRLYWYRQTLGQGPEFLTYFQNEAQLEKSRLLSDRFSAERPKGSFSTLEIQRTEQGDSAMYLCASSLAGERGAFGETQYFGPGTRLLVL.

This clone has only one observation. This CDR3 is CASSPSRDRDSPLHF. CDR3 bases: TGTGCCAGCAGCCCGTCCCGGGACAGGGATTCACCCCTCCACTTT. This chain connects TRBV7-2 to TRBJ1-6, with 9 bases lining up with TRBD1. CDR3 length equals 15 residues. J gave up 8 bases and V 5 bases, and 7 bases lay outside the gene matches. In germline, CDR1 is SGHTA, CDR2 FQGNSA.

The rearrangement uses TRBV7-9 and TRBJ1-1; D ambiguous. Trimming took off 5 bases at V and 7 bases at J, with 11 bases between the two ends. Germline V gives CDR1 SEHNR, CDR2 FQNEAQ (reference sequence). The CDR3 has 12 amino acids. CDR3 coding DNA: TGTGCCAGCAGCATAGGACTGATTGAAGCTTTCTTT. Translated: CASSIGLIEAFF.

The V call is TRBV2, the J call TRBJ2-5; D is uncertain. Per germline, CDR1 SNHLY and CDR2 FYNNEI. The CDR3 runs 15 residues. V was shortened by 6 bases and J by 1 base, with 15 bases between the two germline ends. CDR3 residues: CASSPTRLSQETQYF. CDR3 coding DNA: TGTGCCAGCAGCCCCACCCGACTCTCCCAAGAGACCCAGTACTTC.

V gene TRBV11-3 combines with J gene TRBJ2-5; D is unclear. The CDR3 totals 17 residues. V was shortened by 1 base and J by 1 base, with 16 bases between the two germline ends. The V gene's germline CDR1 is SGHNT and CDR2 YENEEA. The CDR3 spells CASSLGVRLPSQETQYF. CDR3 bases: TGTGCCAGCAGCTTAGGTGTAAGGTTACCGAGCCAAGAGACCCAGTACTTC.

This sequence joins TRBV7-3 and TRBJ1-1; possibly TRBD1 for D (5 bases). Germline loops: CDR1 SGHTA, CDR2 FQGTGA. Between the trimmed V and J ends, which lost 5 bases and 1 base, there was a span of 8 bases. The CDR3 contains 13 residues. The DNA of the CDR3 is TGTGCCAGCAGCCTCGGGACGAACACTGAAGCTTTCTTT. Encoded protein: CASSLGTNTEAFF.

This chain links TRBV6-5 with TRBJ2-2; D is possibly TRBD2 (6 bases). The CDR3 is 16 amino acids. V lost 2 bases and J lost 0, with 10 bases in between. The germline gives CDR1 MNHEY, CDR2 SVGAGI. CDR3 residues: CASSYGGAANTGELFF. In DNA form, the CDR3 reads TGTGCCAGCAGTTACGGAGGGGCCGCGAACACCGGGGAGCTGTTTTTT.